This TCR beta chain was sequenced for a study of human T cells and chemical hapten exposure. Specified time point: pre-sensitization, week 0. Treatment specified: therapeutic diphenylcyclopropenone sensitization with weekly scalp DPC. TCRdb reanalysed the RACE reads using MiXCR and keeps one entry per CDR3 protein. The sample holds 300,000 to 450,000 distinct CDR3 sequences, 4.5% to 5.5% seen once. Between the trimmed V and J ends, which lost 0 bases and 0 bases, there was a span of 11 bases. This CDR3 has 16 residues. Germline CDR1 and CDR2: SGHRS and YFSETQ. The TCR originated in a woman in her 50s with alopecia areata. Some clones in this sample may be carry-over from other donors' samples. Source: whole blood, taken in connection with sensitization to the hapten diphenylcyclopropenone (DPC). V gene TRBV5-1 combines with J gene TRBJ2-3, with D possibly being TRBD2 (6 bases). CDR3 residues: CASSLGGTHSTDTQYF. The CDR3, as DNA: TGCGCCAGCAGCTTGGGAGGGACTCATAGCACAGATACGCAGTATTTT.